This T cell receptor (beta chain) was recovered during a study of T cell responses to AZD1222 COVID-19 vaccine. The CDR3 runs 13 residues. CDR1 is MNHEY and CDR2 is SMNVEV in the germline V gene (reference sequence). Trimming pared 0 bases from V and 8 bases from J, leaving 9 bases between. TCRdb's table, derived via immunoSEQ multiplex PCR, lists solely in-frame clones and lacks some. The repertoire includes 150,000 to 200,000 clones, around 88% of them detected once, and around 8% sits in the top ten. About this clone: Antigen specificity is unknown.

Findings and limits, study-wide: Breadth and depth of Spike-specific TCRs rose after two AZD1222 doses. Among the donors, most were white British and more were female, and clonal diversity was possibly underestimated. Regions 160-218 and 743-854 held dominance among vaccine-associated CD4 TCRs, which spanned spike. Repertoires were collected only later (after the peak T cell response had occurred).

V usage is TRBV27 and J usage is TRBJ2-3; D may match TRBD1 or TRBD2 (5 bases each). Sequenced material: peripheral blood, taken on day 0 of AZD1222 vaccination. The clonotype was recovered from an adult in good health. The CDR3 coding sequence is TGTGCCAGCAGTTTATCCCGGGACCGTACGCAGTATTTT. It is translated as CASSLSRDRTQYF.